This entry lists 18 T cell receptor beta chains sequenced from one sample in a study of shared clonotypes between healthy human individuals. Data came from immunoSEQ multiplex PCR; TCRdb stores just in-frame clones and leaves some out. Among hundreds of thousands of clones listed, more than 85% were seen once. Naive CD8 cells, CD45RO-negative and positively selected for CCR7, excluded terminally differentiated effector memory CD45RA+ cells. Sequenced sample: naive CD8+ T cells sorted from blood. Every receptor here comes from a man aged 30 to 45 in good health.

The table lists this clone with a count of one. The V call is TRBV14, the J call TRBJ2-1; D remains ambiguous. V was clipped by 0 bases and J by 7 bases, with 10 bases between them. This CDR3 has 14 residues. The germline CDR1 and CDR2 sequences are SGHDN and FVKESK. The CDR3, as DNA: TGTGCCAGCAGCCAAGATTGGCCAGCAAATGAGCAGTTCTTC. Translated, it gives CASSQDWPANEQFF.

This chain links TRBV5-6 with TRBJ2-7; D might be TRBD1 or TRBD2, each matching 5 bases. This CDR3 is 14 amino acids long. Germline values: CDR1 SGHDT, CDR2 YYEEEE. The V gene lost 2 bases and the J gene lost 2 bases, with 11 bases spanning the gap. CDR3 region: CASSFGTGPYEQYF. In DNA form, the CDR3 reads TGTGCCAGCAGCTTTGGAACGGGACCCTACGAGCAGTACTTC.

The V call is TRBV4-1, the J call TRBJ1-1; TRBD1 aligns across 7 bases. The V and J ends lost 5 bases and 2 bases, in that order; junction bases with no gene match: 8. The CDR3 has 15 amino acids. Germline lookup yields CDR1 MGHRA and CDR2 YSYEKL. Here the CDR3 DNA reads TGCGCCAGCAGCGAAGGGGGCAGGGGTAACACTGAAGCTTTCTTT. This translates into CASSEGGRGNTEAFF.

The genes are TRBV11-2 and TRBJ2-6, with D maybe TRBD1 (5 bases). CDR3 length: 18 residues. Germline-derived CDR1 and CDR2 are SGHAT and FQNNGV. V shed 5 bases and J shed 0 bases, with 17 bases lying between them. Here the CDR3 DNA reads TGTGCCAGCAGCCCGACAGTGACAGTTTCCTCTGGGGCCAACGTCCTGACTTTC. Translating gives CASSPTVTVSSGANVLTF.

This sequence joins TRBV6-5 and TRBJ2-7; TRBD1 is a possible D gene (5 bases). Trimming took off 10 bases at V and 2 bases at J, with 12 bases between the two ends. CDR1 is MNHEY and CDR2 is SVGAGI in the germline V gene. This CDR3 spans 12 amino acids. The CDR3 nucleotides are TGTGCCACCTTGGGGCTGACCTACGAGCAGTACTTC. Translation: CATLGLTYEQYF.

This rearrangement joins TRBV6-1 to TRBJ2-1, with 9 bases matching TRBD1. CDR1 and CDR2 (germline): MNHNS, SASEGT. The V and J ends lost 4 bases and 3 bases, in that order; junction bases with no gene match: 4. CDR3 length equals 15 residues. The CDR3 nucleotides read TGTGCCAGCAGTGTACAGGGGGCTGTCTACAATGAGCAGTTCTTC. Translating gives CASSVQGAVYNEQFF.

The chain combines TRBV21-1 with TRBJ2-7; the table's D call, TRBD2, was not checked against the DNA. TRBV21-1 is a pseudogene locus. The CDR3 is made up of 16 amino acids. CDR3 protein: CASSKDGAGGPYEQYF. The DNA for the CDR3 is TGTGCCAGCAGCAAAGATGGAGCGGGAGGGCCGTACGAGCAGTACTTC.

V is TRBV21-1 and J is TRBJ2-3; the DNA was not used to check the table's D call, TRBD2. TRBV21-1 counts as a pseudogene. The CDR3 length is 18 residues. CDR3 residues: CASSKLSGLAFSPDTQYF. For the CDR3, the DNA is TGTGCCAGCAGCAAACTCTCCGGACTAGCCTTCAGTCCGGATACGCAGTATTTT.

The rearrangement joins TRBV6-1 to TRBJ2-1, with 10 bases that match TRBD2. The length of the CDR3 is 15 residues. The V and J ends lost 8 bases and 5 bases, in that order; junction bases with no gene match: 9. CDR1 is MNHNS, CDR2 SASEGT, per germline. Here the CDR3 DNA reads TGTGCCAGCGTAAGAAGCGGGAGGGTTGACAATGAGCAGTTCTTC. Protein: CASVRSGRVDNEQFF.

The V gene is TRBV27, the J gene TRBJ2-5, with 9 bases matching TRBD1. V lost 4 bases, J lost 0 bases, and 6 bases stayed unmatched. The CDR3 spans 16 residues. CDR1 is MNHEY, CDR2 SMNVEV, per germline (reference sequence). CDR3 in DNA: TGTGCCAGCAGTTCAGGACAGGGGTTGTACCAAGAGACCCAGTACTTC. Translating it yields CASSSGQGLYQETQYF.

This chain links TRBV27 with TRBJ2-7; no definite D call. CDR3 length: 14 residues. Between the trimmed V and J ends, which lost 8 bases and 0 bases, there was a span of 14 bases. Germline V gene data show CDR1 as MNHEY and CDR2 as SMNVEV (reference sequence). The CDR3: CASAQDGGSYEQYF. CDR3 in DNA: TGTGCCAGCGCCCAGGACGGCGGCTCCTACGAGCAGTACTTC.

Details on this clone: At one boundary the junction diverges from the germline segment, which might be a read error. V and J are TRBV27 and TRBJ2-7; D perhaps matches TRBD1 (5 bases). Germline-derived CDR1 and CDR2 are MNHEY and SMNVEV (reference sequence). This CDR3 comprises 12 residues. The CDR3 nucleotides read TGTGCCAGCAGTCCCACCCAGGGTATACGGCACTTC. As protein: CASSPTQGIRHF.

This chain connects TRBV4-1 to TRBJ1-2, with D tentatively TRBD1 (5 bases). Germline V gives CDR1 MGHRA, CDR2 YSYEKL. The V gene lost 4 bases and the J gene lost 8 bases, with 14 bases spanning the gap. This CDR3 is built from 13 residues. CDR3: CASSPKGLRGYTF. Written as DNA, the CDR3 is TGCGCCAGCAGCCCCAAGGGACTGAGAGGCTACACCTTC.

V gene TRBV7-9 combines with J gene TRBJ2-2; D not certain. The V end was cut by 6 bases, the J end by 0 bases, with 14 bases between. CDR1 and CDR2 (germline): SEHNR, FQNEAQ (reference sequence). The CDR3 runs to 16 residues. The CDR3 is CASSRSLGTNTGELFF. CDR3 DNA sequence: TGTGCCAGCAGTCGAAGCCTTGGGACGAACACCGGGGAGCTGTTTTTT.

The rearrangement links TRBV18 to TRBJ2-7; possible D gene TRBD2, 6 bases. Germline lookup yields CDR1 KGHSH and CDR2 LQKENI. The V gene lost 2 bases and the J gene lost 0 bases, with 8 bases spanning the gap. CDR3 length: 14 residues. The CDR3 reads CASSPWGDSYEQYF. The DNA of the CDR3 is TGTGCCAGCTCACCATGGGGGGACTCCTACGAGCAGTACTTC.

The chain links TRBV28 to TRBJ1-1; D not certain. The V gene lost 3 bases and the J gene lost 5 bases, with 13 bases spanning the gap. CDR3 length: 14 residues. Germline loops: CDR1 MDHEN, CDR2 SYDVKM. Here the CDR3 reads CASSLLLGRTEAFF. DNA for the CDR3: TGTGCCAGCAGTTTGCTCTTGGGGAGAACTGAAGCTTTCTTT.

The chain links TRBV7-9 to TRBJ1-2; no firm D call. The germline CDR1 and CDR2 sequences are SEHNR and FQNEAQ (reference sequence). The ends were cut back, 2 bases at V and 4 bases at J, with 11 bases in the middle. CDR3 size: 14 residues. CDR3 protein: CASSLNEVGYGYTF. CDR3 DNA sequence: TGTGCCAGCAGCTTAAACGAGGTTGGCTATGGCTACACCTTC.

The CDR3 reads CASFTEGNNEQFF. CDR3 sequence (DNA): TGTGCCAGTTTTACGGAGGGCAACAATGAGCAGTTCTTC. This chain links TRBV28 with TRBJ2-1; D possibly corresponds to TRBD2 (6 bases). Germline CDR1 MDHEN, CDR2 SYDVKM. This CDR3 region has 13 residues. V lost 9 bases and J lost 5, with 14 bases in between.